The present T cell receptor beta chain was sequenced within a study of T cell repertoires in aging, cancer and after chemotherapy. Study information: The full dataset contained several million TCR reads.

V trimming: 4 bases; J trimming: 7 bases; junction bases outside the gene matches: 4. Looked up from germline, CDR1 is LNHDA and CDR2 is SQIVND (reference sequence). CDR3 length: 13 amino acids. TRB rearrangements spanning V, D and J were amplified using mixed TRB-A/B primers. TCRdb reprocessed the multiplex PCR reads with MiXCR, giving one entry per CDR3 protein. The sample records approximately 3,700 distinct CDR3 sequences, approximately 30% being singletons. Amplification of TCR beta used genomic DNA extracted from peripheral blood. Sequenced sample: blood. V gene TRBV19 combines with J gene TRBJ1-5, with 7 bases that match TRBD1. The sequence came from a human donor with a solid tumor. The CDR3 is CASSRQGGQPQHF. The CDR3 nucleotides read TGTGCCAGTAGTAGACAGGGTGGACAGCCCCAGCATTTT.